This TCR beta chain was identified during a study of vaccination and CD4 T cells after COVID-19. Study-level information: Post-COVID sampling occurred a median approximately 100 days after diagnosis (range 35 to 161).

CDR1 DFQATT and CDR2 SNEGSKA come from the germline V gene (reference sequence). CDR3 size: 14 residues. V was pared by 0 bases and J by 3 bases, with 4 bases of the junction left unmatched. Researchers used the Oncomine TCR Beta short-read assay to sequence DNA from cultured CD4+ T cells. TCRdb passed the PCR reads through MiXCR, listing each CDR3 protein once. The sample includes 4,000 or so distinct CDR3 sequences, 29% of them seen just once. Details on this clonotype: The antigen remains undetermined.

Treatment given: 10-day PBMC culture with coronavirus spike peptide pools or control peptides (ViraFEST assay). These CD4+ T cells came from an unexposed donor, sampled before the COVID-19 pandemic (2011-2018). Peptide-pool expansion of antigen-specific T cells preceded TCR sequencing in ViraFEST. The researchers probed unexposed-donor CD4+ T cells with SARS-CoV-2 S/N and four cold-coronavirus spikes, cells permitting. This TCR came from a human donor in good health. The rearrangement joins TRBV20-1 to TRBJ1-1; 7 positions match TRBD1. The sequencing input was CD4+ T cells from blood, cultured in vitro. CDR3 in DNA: TGCAGTGCTAGAGAGGCAGGGGGGGACACTGAAGCTTTCTTT. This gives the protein CSAREAGGDTEAFF.